This T cell receptor (beta chain) was recovered during a study of T cells in Graves' hyperthyroidism and ophthalmopathy. Study overall: Peripheral blood was acquired at first diagnosis, ahead of any therapy whatsoever.

Study-level findings and limits: Ophthalmopathy got predicted by the model a median about 6.7 months before its onset.

This clonotype was seen repeatedly, ten times or more. Its specificity is unknown. With 2 bases removed from V and 0 bases from J, the gap between germline ends came to 14 bases. CDR3 length equals 17 residues. Germline CDR1 and CDR2: SQVTM and ANQGSEA. A patient was excluded if there was uncontrolled infection, other autoimmune disease, pregnancy or lactation. PBMCs were sourced from less than 12 ml fresh peripheral blood. Template material for amplifying TCR beta CDR3 regions consisted of RNA transcripts. During a first-round RT-PCR of the TCR CDR3, the HTBI primer set was used. TCRdb recomputed calls from the multiplex PCR reads with MiXCR, one row per CDR3 protein. The top ten hold 8% to 9% of the sample, which has some 800,000 distinct CDR3 sequences, around 39% seen once.

The chain couples TRBV29-1 to TRBJ2-6, with TRBD1 as a possible D gene (5 bases). This TCR was sampled from a man aged 18 to 30 with Graves' hyperthyroidism. The material sequenced was blood. CDR3 coding DNA: TGCAGCGTTGAAACCGACAGCGCCTCCTCTGGGGCCAACGTCCTGACTTTC. Encoded protein: CSVETDSASSGANVLTF.